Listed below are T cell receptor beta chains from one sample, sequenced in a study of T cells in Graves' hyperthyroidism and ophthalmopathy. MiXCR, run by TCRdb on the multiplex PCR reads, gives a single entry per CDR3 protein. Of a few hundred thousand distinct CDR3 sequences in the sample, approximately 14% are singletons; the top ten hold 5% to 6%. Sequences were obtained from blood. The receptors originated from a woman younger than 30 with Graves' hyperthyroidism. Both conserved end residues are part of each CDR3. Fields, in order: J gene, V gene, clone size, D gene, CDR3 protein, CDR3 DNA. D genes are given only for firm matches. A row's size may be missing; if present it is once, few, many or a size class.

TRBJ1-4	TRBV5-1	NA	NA	CASSSLTGGDEKLFF	TGCGCCAGCAGCTCCCTGACAGGTGGCGATGAAAAACTGTTTTTT
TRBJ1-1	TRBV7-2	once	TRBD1	CASSTQGGVTEAFF	TGTGCCAGCAGCACTCAGGGGGGTGTCACTGAAGCTTTCTTT
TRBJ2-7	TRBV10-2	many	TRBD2	CASRQREKQYF	TGCGCCAGCAGGCAGCGGGAGAAGCAGTACTTC
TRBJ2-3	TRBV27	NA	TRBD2	CASSLLGLADTDTQYF	TGTGCCAGCAGTTTATTAGGACTAGCGGACACAGATACGCAGTATTTT
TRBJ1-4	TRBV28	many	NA	CASSQGWEKLFF	TGTGCCAGCAGTCAGGGTTGGGAAAAACTGTTTTTT
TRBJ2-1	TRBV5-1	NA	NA	CASNLGTDYNEQFF	TGCGCCAGCAACCTCGGGACGGATTACAATGAGCAGTTCTTC
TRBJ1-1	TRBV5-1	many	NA	CASSLEGRVTEAFF	TGCGCCAGCAGCTTGGAAGGAAGGGTTACTGAAGCTTTCTTT
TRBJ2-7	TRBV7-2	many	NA	CASSFRLTYEQYF	TGTGCCAGCAGCTTCCGACTGACCTACGAGCAGTACTTC
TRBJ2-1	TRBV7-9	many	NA	CASSLTVRVEQFF	TGTGCCAGCAGCTTAACTGTCCGGGTTGAGCAGTTCTTC
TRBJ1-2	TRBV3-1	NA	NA	CASSQVQTGGYTF	TGTGCCAGCAGCCAAGTCCAGACGGGTGGCTACACCTTC
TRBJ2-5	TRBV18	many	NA	CASSPQGITETQYF	TGTGCCAGCTCACCTCAGGGGATTACGGAGACCCAGTACTTC
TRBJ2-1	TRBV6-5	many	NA	CASSYRQEQFF	TGTGCCAGCAGTTACCGGCAGGAGCAGTTCTTC
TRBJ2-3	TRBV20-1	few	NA	CSARVPGTDTQYF	TGCAGTGCTAGAGTTCCTGGCACAGATACGCAGTATTTT
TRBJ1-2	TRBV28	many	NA	CASSFGRRLYGYTF	TGTGCCAGCAGTTTTGGGAGGAGGCTTTATGGCTACACCTTC
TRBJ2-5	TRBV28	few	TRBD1	CASSPDREQETQYF	TGTGCCAGCAGCCCAGACAGGGAACAAGAGACCCAGTACTTC
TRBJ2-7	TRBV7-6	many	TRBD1	CASSRGQGVGEQYF	TGTGCCAGCAGCCGGGGACAGGGGGTAGGCGAGCAGTACTTC
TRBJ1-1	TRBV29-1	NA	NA	CSVESRVSLNTEAFF	TGCAGCGTTGAATCGCGTGTGTCATTAAACACTGAAGCTTTCTTT
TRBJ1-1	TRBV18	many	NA	CASSTGQNTEAFF	TGTGCCAGCTCAACCGGACAGAACACTGAAGCTTTCTTT
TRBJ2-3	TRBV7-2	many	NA	CASSLWAKQDTQYF	TGTGCCAGCAGCTTGTGGGCGAAGCAAGATACGCAGTATTTT
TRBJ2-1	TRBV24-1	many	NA	CATSDLGTGNFNEQFF	TGTGCCACCAGTGATTTGGGGACGGGAAATTTCAATGAGCAGTTCTTC
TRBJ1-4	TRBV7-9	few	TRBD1	CASSFAGTGREKLFF	TGTGCCAGCAGCTTCGCCGGGACAGGGCGCGAAAAACTGTTTTTT
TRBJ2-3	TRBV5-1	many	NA	CASGTPSSTDTQYF	TGCGCCAGCGGGACTCCGTCTAGCACAGATACGCAGTATTTT
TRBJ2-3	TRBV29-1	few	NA	CSVNRDVGTDTQYF	TGCAGCGTCAACCGGGATGTCGGAACAGATACGCAGTATTTT
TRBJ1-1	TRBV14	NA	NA	CASSLVGSNTEAFF	TGTGCCAGCAGCCTAGTGGGTTCGAACACTGAAGCTTTCTTT
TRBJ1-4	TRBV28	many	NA	CASSLEVEKLFF	TGTGCCAGCAGTTTAGAGGTTGAAAAACTGTTTTTT
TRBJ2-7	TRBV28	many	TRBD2	CATIIGTGGSYEQYF	TGTGCCACCATAATAGGGACGGGAGGGAGTTACGAGCAGTACTTC
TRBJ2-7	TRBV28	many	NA	CASQQGYEQYF	TGTGCCAGTCAGCAGGGGTACGAGCAGTACTTC
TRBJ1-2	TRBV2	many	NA	CASSAGDLDDYTF	TGTGCCAGCAGCGCGGGAGACCTAGACGACTACACCTTC
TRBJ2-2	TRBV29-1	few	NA	CSVVTHESGELFF	TGCAGCGTTGTGACCCACGAGAGCGGGGAGCTGTTTTTT
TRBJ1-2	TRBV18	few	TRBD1	CASSPPENRGHYGYTF	TGTGCCAGCTCACCACCCGAGAACAGGGGCCACTATGGCTACACCTTC
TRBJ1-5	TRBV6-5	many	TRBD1	CASSYSRQGLGSDAHQPQHF	TGTGCCAGCAGTTACTCAAGACAGGGGTTGGGGTCCGATGCCCATCAGCCCCAGCATTTT
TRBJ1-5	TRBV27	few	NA	CASSSDPLVSPQHF	TGTGCCAGCAGTTCGGACCCGCTTGTCTCGCCCCAGCATTTT
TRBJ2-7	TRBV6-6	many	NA	CASSYRGGASYEQYF	TGTGCCAGCAGTTACCGAGGAGGGGCCTCCTACGAGCAGTACTTC
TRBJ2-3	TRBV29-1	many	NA	CSVGLRFTDTQYF	TGCAGCGTGGGGCTGCGGTTCACAGATACGCAGTATTTT
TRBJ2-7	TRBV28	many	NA	CASSPSTASEQYF	TGTGCCAGCAGCCCCTCTACAGCCAGCGAGCAGTACTTC
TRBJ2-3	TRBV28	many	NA	CASSFFSGSLDTQYF	TGTGCCAGCAGTTTTTTCTCCGGGAGTTTAGATACGCAGTATTTT
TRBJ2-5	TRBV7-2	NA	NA	CASSPLGGALETQYF	TGTGCCAGCAGCCCCCTAGGCGGGGCTCTGGAGACCCAGTACTTC
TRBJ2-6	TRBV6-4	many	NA	CASSDQYRPGANVLTF	TGTGCCAGCAGTGACCAATACCGGCCTGGGGCCAACGTCCTGACTTTC
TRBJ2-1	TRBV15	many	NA	CAILDTRNEQFF	TGTGCCATCTTGGACACTCGGAATGAGCAGTTCTTC
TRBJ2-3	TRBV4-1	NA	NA	CASSQDDRTSTDTQYF	TGCGCCAGCAGCCAAGATGACAGGACAAGCACAGATACGCAGTATTTT